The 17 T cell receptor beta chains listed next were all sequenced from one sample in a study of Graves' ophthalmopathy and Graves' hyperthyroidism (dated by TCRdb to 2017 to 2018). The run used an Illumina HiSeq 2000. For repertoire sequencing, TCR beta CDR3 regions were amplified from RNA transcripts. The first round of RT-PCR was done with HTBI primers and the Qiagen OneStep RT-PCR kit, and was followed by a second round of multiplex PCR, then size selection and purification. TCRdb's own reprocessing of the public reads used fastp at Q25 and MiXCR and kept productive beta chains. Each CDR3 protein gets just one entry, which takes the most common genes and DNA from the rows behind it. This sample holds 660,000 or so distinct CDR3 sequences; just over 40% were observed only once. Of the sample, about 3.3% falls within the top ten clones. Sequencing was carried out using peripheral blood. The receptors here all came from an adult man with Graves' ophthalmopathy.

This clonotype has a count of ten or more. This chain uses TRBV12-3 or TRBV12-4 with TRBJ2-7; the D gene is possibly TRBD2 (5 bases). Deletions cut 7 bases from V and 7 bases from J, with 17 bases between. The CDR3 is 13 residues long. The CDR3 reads CASNGRRPREQYF. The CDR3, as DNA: TGTGCCAGCAACGGCAGGAGGCCGCGGGAGCAGTACTTC.

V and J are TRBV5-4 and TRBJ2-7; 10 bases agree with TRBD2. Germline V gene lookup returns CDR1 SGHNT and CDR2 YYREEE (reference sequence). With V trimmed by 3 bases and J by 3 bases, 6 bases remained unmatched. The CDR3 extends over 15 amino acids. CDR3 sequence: CASSSLAGGNYEQYF. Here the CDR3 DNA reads TGTGCCAGCAGCTCATTAGCGGGAGGAAACTACGAGCAGTACTTC.

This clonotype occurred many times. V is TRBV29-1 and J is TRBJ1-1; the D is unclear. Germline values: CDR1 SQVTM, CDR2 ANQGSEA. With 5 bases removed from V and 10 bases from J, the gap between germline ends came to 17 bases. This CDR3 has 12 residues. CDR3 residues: CSVPDGEVGAFF. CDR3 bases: TGCAGCGTTCCTGACGGGGAAGTGGGAGCTTTCTTT.

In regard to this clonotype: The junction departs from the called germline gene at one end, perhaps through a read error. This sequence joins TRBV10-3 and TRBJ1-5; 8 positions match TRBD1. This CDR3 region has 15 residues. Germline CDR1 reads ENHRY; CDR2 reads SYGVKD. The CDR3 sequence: CASSSPGTGNQPQHF. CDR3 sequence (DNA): TGTGCCAGCAGTTCCCCCGGGACAGGTAATCAGCCCCAGCATTTT.

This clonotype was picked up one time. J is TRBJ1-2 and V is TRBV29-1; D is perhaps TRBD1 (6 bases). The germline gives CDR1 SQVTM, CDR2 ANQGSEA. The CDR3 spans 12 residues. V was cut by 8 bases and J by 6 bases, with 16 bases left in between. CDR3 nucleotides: TGCAGCTTGGGAGCAGGGGTGGATGGCTACACCTTC. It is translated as CSLGAGVDGYTF.

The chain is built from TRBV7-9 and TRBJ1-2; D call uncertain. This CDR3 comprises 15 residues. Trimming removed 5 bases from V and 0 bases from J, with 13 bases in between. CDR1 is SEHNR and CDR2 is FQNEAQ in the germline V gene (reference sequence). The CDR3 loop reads CASSQDRLANYGYTF. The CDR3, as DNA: TGTGCCAGCAGCCAAGACCGGTTAGCTAACTATGGCTACACCTTC.

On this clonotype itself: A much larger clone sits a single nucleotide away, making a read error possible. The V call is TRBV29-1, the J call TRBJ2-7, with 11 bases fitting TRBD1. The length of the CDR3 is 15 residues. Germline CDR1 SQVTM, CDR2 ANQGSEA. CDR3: CSVAGWTGGSYEQHF. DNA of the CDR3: TGCAGCGTTGCGGGCTGGACAGGGGGCAGCTACGAGCAGCACTTC.

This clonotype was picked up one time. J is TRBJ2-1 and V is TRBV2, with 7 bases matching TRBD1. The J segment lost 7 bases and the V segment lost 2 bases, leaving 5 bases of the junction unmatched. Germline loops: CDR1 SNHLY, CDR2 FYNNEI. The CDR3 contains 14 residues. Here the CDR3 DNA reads TGTGCCAGCAGTGAAATTCCAGGGGGTAATGAGCAGTTCTTC. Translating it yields CASSEIPGGNEQFF.

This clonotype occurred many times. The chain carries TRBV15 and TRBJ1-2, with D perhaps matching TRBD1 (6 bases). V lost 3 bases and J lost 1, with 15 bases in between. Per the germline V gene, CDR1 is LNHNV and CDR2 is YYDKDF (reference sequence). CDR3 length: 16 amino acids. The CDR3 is CATSRERTARNYGYTF. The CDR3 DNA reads TGTGCCACCAGCAGGGAACGGACAGCCCGTAACTATGGCTACACCTTC.

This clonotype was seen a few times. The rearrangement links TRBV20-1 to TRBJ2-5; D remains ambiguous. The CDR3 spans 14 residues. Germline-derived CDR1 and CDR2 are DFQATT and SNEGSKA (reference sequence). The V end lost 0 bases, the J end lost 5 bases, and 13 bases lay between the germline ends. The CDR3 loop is CSARDHTVLETQYF. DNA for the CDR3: TGCAGTGCTAGAGATCACACAGTTCTTGAGACCCAGTACTTC.

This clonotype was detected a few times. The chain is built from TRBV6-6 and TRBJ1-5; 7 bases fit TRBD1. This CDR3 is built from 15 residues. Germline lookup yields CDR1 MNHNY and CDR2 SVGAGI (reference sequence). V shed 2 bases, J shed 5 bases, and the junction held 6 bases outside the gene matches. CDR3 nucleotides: TGTGCCAGCAGTTACATCAGGGGGGCCGATCAGCCCCAGCATTTT. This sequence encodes CASSYIRGADQPQHF.

The CDR3 DNA reads as TGTGCCAGCAGCCCGAGGCCCACTAGCGGGTTTTCCTACGAGCAGTACTTC. Amino acid sequence: CASSPRPTSGFSYEQYF. This sequence joins TRBV7-2 and TRBJ2-7; 9 nucleotides align to TRBD2. Germline V gene lookup returns CDR1 SGHTA and CDR2 FQGNSA. V lost 5 bases and J lost 1; bases outside the gene matches: 12. This CDR3 has 17 amino acids.

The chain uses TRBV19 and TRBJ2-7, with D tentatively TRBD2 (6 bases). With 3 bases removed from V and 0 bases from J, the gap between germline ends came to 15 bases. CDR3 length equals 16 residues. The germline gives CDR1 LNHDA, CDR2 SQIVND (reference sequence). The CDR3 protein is CASSIGNSGISYEQYF. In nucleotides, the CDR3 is TGTGCCAGTAGTATCGGTAATAGCGGAATCTCCTACGAGCAGTACTTC.

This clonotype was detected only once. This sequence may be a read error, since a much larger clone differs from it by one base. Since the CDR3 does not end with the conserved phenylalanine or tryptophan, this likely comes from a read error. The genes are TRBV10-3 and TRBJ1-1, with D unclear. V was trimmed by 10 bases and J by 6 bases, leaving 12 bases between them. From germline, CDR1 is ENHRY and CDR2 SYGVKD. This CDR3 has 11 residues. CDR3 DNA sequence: TGTGCCAGCGGGGTTGTCGCTGAAGCTTTCTCT. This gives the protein CASGVVAEAFS.

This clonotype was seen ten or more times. The CDR3 DNA reads TGTGCCATCAGTGGGGGACAGAGCCTCTACGAGCAGTACTTC. Protein: CAISGGQSLYEQYF. The rearrangement joins TRBV10-3 to TRBJ2-7; 7 bases agree with TRBD1. V lost 4 bases and J lost 3; bases outside the gene matches: 6. Germline CDR1 ENHRY, CDR2 SYGVKD. The CDR3 runs 14 residues.

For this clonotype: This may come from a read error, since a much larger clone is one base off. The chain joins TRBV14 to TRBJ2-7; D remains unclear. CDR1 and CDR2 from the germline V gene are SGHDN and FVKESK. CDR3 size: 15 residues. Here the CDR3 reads CASSSLWESNYEQCF. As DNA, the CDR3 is TGTGCCAGCAGCTCCCTATGGGAATCCAACTACGAGCAGTGCTTC. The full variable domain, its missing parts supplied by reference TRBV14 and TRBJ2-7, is EAGVTQFPSHSVIEKGQTVTLRCDPISGHDNLYWYRRVMGKEIKFLLHFVKESKQDESGMPNNRFLAERTGGTYSTLKVQPAELEDSGVYFCASSSLWESNYEQCFGPGTRLTVT.

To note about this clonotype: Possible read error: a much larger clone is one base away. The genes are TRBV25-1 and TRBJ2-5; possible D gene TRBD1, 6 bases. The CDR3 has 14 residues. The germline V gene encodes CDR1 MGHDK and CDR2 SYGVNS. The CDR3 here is CASSLGAVQGTQYF. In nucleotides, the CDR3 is TGCGCCAGCAGCTTGGGGGCCGTCCAAGGGACCCAGTACTTC.